This paragraph reports one T cell receptor (beta chain). What it binds is not known. This sample is part of a study of shared clonotypes between healthy human individuals. Study-level information: The cohort comprised two women and a few men. Their ages spanned 18 to 49 years.

Sequencing was performed with immunoSEQ multiplex PCR; in TCRdb, only in-frame clones are kept and a portion is missing. The data show around 1.1 million clones, 77% seen once. The V segment lost 6 bases and the J segment 10 bases; nucleotides outside the gene matches: 3. This CDR3 region has 12 residues. CDR1 is KGHSH, CDR2 LQKENI, per germline. Study-wide results and caveats: Researchers sampled only blood; tissue repertoires likely differ.

The origin of this receptor is a man younger than 30 in good health. Some clones in this sample may be carry-over from other donors' samples. Sequenced input: memory CD4+ T cells from PBMCs. Subset in this sample: CD45RA-negative fraction. The V gene is TRBV18, the J gene TRBJ2-1, with 10 bases identical to TRBD2. This chain's CDR3 is CASSLAGVEQFF. In DNA form, the CDR3 reads TGTGCCAGCTCCCTAGCGGGGGTGGAGCAGTTCTTC.